Listed below are T cell receptor beta chains from one sample, sequenced in a study of T cell repertoires in cytomegalovirus infection. These receptors' antigens are unknown. MiXCR, applied by TCRdb to the reads, yields one record per CDR3 protein. The sample holds approximately 1,000,000 distinct CDR3 sequences, around 30% seen once. Here the sequenced sample was cultured CD8+ T cells from PBMCs, taken from culture after CMV antigen stimulation. These receptors all stem from a human donor in good health (CMV status not recorded). Some clones in this sample may be carry-over from other donors' samples. Each CDR3 is given with its conserved first and last residue. D genes are given only for firm matches. The size of a clone is reported for some rows only, either as once, few or many, or as a class for expanded clones.

clone_size	v_call	j_call	d_call	cdr3_aa	cdr3_nt
few	TRBV15	TRBJ1-2	.	CATSRDGQGNYGYTF	TGTGCCACCAGCAGAGATGGGCAGGGCAACTATGGCTACACCTTC
.	TRBV7-9	TRBJ2-5	.	CASSSPRRDQETQYF	TGTGCCAGCAGCTCCCCCCGCAGGGATCAAGAGACCCAGTACTTC
few	TRBV5-5	TRBJ1-2	TRBD1	CASSLGTGGLGGYTF	TGTGCCAGCAGCCTAGGGACAGGGGGCCTTGGTGGCTACACCTTC
.	TRBV12-3/TRBV12-4	TRBJ2-7	.	CASSLWFRDEQYF	TGTGCCAGCAGTTTATGGTTCCGGGACGAGCAGTACTTC
.	TRBV12-3/TRBV12-4	TRBJ2-1	TRBD1	CASTRRDRGGNEQFF	TGTGCCAGCACTAGGAGGGACAGGGGAGGGAATGAGCAGTTCTTC
.	TRBV5-4	TRBJ1-6	.	CASSLPGRGANSPLHF	TGTGCCAGCAGCTTGCCTGGACGTGGGGCTAATTCACCCCTCCACTTT
.	TRBV6-2/TRBV6-3	TRBJ2-2	.	CASYGPGGQYNTTRVTGELFF	TGTGCCAGCTATGGACCTGGTGGTCAGTATAACACGACGCGAGTCACCGGGGAGCTGTTTTTT
.	TRBV7-6	TRBJ2-5	TRBD2	CASSLGERGSRETQYF	TGTGCCAGCAGCTTAGGCGAGCGGGGGTCAAGGGAGACCCAGTACTTC
.	TRBV9	TRBJ2-1	.	CASSVAGGLDEQFF	TGTGCCAGCAGCGTAGCTGGGGGCCTCGATGAGCAGTTCTTC
few	TRBV2	TRBJ2-2	.	CASSDEAGSSDTGELFF	TGTGCCAGCAGTGATGAAGCAGGTAGTAGTGACACCGGGGAGCTGTTTTTT
many	TRBV7-6	TRBJ2-5	.	CASSLVARQQETQYF	TGTGCCAGCAGCTTAGTGGCGCGGCAACAAGAGACCCAGTACTTC
few	TRBV4-1	TRBJ2-1	.	CASSQDMGTRAYNEQFF	TGCGCCAGCAGCCAGGATATGGGGACCCGCGCTTACAATGAGCAGTTCTTC
.	TRBV19	TRBJ1-1	.	CASSIVTGWNTEAFF	TGTGCCAGTAGTATAGTAACAGGGTGGAACACTGAAGCTTTCTTT
.	TRBV6-6	TRBJ1-1	.	CASSKFTGTDTEAFF	TGTGCCAGCAGTAAATTTACCGGGACGGACACTGAAGCTTTCTTT
many	TRBV15	TRBJ2-2	.	CATSLGRTPNTGELFF	TGTGCCACCAGCTTGGGGAGGACACCGAACACCGGGGAGCTGTTTTTT
.	TRBV7-9	TRBJ2-3	TRBD2	CASSWGLAGGYTDTQYF	TGTGCCAGCAGCTGGGGACTAGCGGGGGGCTACACAGATACGCAGTATTTT